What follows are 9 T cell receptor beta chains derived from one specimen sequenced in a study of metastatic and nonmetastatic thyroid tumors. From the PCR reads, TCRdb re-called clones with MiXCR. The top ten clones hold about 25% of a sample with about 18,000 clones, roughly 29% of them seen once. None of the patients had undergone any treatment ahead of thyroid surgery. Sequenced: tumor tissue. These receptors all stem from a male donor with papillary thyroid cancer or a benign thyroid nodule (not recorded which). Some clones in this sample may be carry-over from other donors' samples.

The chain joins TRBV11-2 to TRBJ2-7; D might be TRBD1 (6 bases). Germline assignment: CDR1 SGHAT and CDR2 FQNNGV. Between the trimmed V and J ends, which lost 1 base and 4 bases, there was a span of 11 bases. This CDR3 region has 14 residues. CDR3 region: CASSLGAGAYEQYF. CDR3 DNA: TGTGCCAGCAGCTTAGGGGCAGGGGCATACGAGCAGTACTTC.

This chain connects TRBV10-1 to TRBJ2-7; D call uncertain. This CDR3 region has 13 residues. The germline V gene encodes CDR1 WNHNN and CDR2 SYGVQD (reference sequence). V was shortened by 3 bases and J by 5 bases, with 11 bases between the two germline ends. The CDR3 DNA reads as TGCGCCAGCAGTGATAGGCGAGCCGACGAGCAGTACTTC. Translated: CASSDRRADEQYF.

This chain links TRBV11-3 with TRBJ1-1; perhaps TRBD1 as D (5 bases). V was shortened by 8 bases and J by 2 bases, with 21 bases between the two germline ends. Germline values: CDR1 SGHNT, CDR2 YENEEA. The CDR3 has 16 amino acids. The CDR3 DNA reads TGTGCCAGCGTGGGGGGGGGGAACCCCTCCAACACTGAAGCTTTCTTT. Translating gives CASVGGGNPSNTEAFF.

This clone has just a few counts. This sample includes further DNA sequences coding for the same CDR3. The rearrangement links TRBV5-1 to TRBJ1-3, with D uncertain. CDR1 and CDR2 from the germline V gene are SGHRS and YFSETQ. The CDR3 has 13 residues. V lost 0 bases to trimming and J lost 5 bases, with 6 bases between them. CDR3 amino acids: CASSLDFRNTIYF. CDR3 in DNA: TGCGCCAGCAGCTTGGACTTCCGAAACACCATATATTTT.

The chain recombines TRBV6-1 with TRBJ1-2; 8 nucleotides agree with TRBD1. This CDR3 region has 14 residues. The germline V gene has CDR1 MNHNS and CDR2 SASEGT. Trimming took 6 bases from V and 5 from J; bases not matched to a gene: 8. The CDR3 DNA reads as TGTGCCAGCAGGAGGACAGGGCGGGGGTATGGCTACACCTTC. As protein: CASRRTGRGYGYTF.

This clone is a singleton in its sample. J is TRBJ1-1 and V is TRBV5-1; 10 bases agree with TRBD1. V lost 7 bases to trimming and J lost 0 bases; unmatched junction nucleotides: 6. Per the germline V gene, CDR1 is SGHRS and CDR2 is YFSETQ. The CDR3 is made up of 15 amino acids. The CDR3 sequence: CASGRDRGMNTEAFF. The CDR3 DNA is TGCGCCAGCGGCCGGGACAGGGGAATGAACACTGAAGCTTTCTTT.

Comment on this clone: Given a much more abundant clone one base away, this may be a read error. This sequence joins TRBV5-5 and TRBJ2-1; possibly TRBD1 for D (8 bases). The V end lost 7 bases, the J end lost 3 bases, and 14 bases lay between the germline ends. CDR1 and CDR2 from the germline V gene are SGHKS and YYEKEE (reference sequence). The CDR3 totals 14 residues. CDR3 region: CASETGGDYNEQFF. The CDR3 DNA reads TGTGCCAGCGAAACAGGGGGGGACTACAATGAGCAGTTCTTC. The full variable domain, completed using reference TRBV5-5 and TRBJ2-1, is DAGVTQSPTHLIKTRGQQVTLRCSPISGHKSVSWYQQVLGQGPQFIFQYYEKEERGRGNFPDRFSARQFPNYSSELNVNALLLGDSALYLCASETGGDYNEQFFGPGTRLTVL.

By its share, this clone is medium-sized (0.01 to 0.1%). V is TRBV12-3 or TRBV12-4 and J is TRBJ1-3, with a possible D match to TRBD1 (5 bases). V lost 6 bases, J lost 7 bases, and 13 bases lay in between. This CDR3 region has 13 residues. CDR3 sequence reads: CASSRGGWNTIYF. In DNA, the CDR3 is TGTGCCAGCAGCCGGGGGGGTTGGAACACCATATATTTT.

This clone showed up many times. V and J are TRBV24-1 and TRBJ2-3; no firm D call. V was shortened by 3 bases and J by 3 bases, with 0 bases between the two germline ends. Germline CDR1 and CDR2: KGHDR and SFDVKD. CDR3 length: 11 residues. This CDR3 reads CATSDTDTQYF. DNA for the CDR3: TGTGCCACCAGTGATACAGATACGCAGTATTTT.